Listed below are T cell receptor beta chains from one sample, sequenced in a study of vaccination and CD4 T cells after COVID-19. Antigens for these TCRs are unknown. TCRdb recomputed calls from the PCR reads with MiXCR, one row per CDR3 protein. The sample shows roughly 14,000 distinct CDR3 sequences, roughly two thirds of them seen only once. Sequenced sample: CD4+ T cells from blood, cultured in vitro. The receptors here all came from a human donor who had recovered from COVID-19. Each CDR3 is given with its conserved first and last residue. The order of the fields is D gene, clone size, J gene, V gene, CDR3 DNA, CDR3 protein. A D gene is named only where the DNA matches it firmly. Clone size appears in some rows only: once, few, many, or a class for an expanded clone.

d_call: TRBD2; clone_size: .; j_call: TRBJ2-1; v_call: TRBV6-1; cdr3_nt: TGTGCCAGCAGTGGGGACGGGGGGTCGTACAATGAGCAGTTCTTC; cdr3_aa: CASSGDGGSYNEQFF
d_call: .; clone_size: .; j_call: TRBJ1-6; v_call: TRBV7-9; cdr3_nt: TGTGCCAGCAGCCCGGGACTTGGGCGGTATAATTCACCCCTCCACTTT; cdr3_aa: CASSPGLGRYNSPLHF
d_call: .; clone_size: .; j_call: TRBJ1-1; v_call: TRBV6-1; cdr3_nt: TGTGCCAGCAGTCAATCCCAGGGTAGTGGCACTGAAGCTTTCTTT; cdr3_aa: CASSQSQGSGTEAFF
d_call: .; clone_size: .; j_call: TRBJ2-7; v_call: TRBV7-2; cdr3_nt: TGTGCCAGCAGCCTACACGGGACAAGGGGACGCGAGCAGTACTTC; cdr3_aa: CASSLHGTRGREQYF
d_call: .; clone_size: .; j_call: TRBJ2-3; v_call: TRBV30; cdr3_nt: TGTGCCTGGAGTGTAACACGAGGGGCAGATACGCAGTATTTT; cdr3_aa: CAWSVTRGADTQYF
d_call: .; clone_size: .; j_call: TRBJ2-7; v_call: TRBV11-3; cdr3_nt: TGTGCCAGCAGCTTAAGGGCAACAGCCCAGAACTACGAGCAGTACTTC; cdr3_aa: CASSLRATAQNYEQYF
d_call: .; clone_size: .; j_call: TRBJ1-1; v_call: TRBV19; cdr3_nt: TGTGCCAGTAGTATAGTCCGAACGCCGGTAAGGGCTACTGAAGCTTTCTTT; cdr3_aa: CASSIVRTPVRATEAFF
d_call: .; clone_size: .; j_call: TRBJ1-6; v_call: TRBV5-8; cdr3_nt: TGTGCCAGCAGCTTGGATCTAGGGTCAACACCCCTCCACTTT; cdr3_aa: CASSLDLGSTPLHF
d_call: .; clone_size: .; j_call: TRBJ2-1; v_call: TRBV7-2; cdr3_nt: TGTGCCAGCAGTGGCTCAGGGGACACCTACAATGAGCAGTTCTTC; cdr3_aa: CASSGSGDTYNEQFF
d_call: .; clone_size: .; j_call: TRBJ1-4; v_call: TRBV6-1; cdr3_nt: TGTGCCAGCAGACGCACAACGAATGAAAAACTGTTTTTT; cdr3_aa: CASRRTTNEKLFF
d_call: .; clone_size: few; j_call: TRBJ1-5; v_call: TRBV2; cdr3_nt: TGTGCCAGCAGTCAAGAGGGGGACCCACCGTATAGCAATCAGCCCCAGCATTTT; cdr3_aa: CASSQEGDPPYSNQPQHF
d_call: .; clone_size: .; j_call: TRBJ2-3; v_call: TRBV30; cdr3_nt: TGTGCCTGGAGTGTGGGCATAGATACGCAGTATTTT; cdr3_aa: CAWSVGIDTQYF
d_call: TRBD1; clone_size: few; j_call: TRBJ1-5; v_call: TRBV7-8; cdr3_nt: TGTGCCAGCAGCTTACTGGGACAGGGAACGGGCCAGCCCCAGCATTTT; cdr3_aa: CASSLLGQGTGQPQHF
d_call: .; clone_size: .; j_call: TRBJ1-3; v_call: TRBV9; cdr3_nt: TGTGCCAGCAGCGTAGGGGGATCGGGTTTGGCAGGAAACACCATATATTTT; cdr3_aa: CASSVGGSGLAGNTIYF
d_call: .; clone_size: few; j_call: TRBJ1-5; v_call: TRBV19; cdr3_nt: TGTGCCAGTAGGAGGACAGAACGAAGCAATCAGCCCCAGCATTTT; cdr3_aa: CASRRTERSNQPQHF
d_call: .; clone_size: .; j_call: TRBJ2-3; v_call: TRBV20-1; cdr3_nt: TGCAGTGTGGAGCCGGGGTCCAGAGATACGCAGTATTTT; cdr3_aa: CSVEPGSRDTQYF
d_call: .; clone_size: .; j_call: TRBJ2-7; v_call: TRBV20-1; cdr3_nt: TGCAGTGCTCAGGGGCGCAACTACGAGCAGTACTTC; cdr3_aa: CSAQGRNYEQYF
d_call: TRBD1; clone_size: .; j_call: TRBJ1-5; v_call: TRBV30; cdr3_nt: TGTGCCTGGAGTAACAGGGGTTTAGGGAATCAGCCCCAGCATTTT; cdr3_aa: CAWSNRGLGNQPQHF
d_call: TRBD1; clone_size: .; j_call: TRBJ1-2; v_call: TRBV7-9; cdr3_nt: TGTGCCAGCAGCAATGACAGGGCACGCGGCTACACCTTC; cdr3_aa: CASSNDRARGYTF
d_call: TRBD1; clone_size: .; j_call: TRBJ2-1; v_call: TRBV12-3/TRBV12-4; cdr3_nt: TGTGCCAGCCGGACAGGGGAGTGGGATGAGCAGTTCTTC; cdr3_aa: CASRTGEWDEQFF
d_call: TRBD1; clone_size: few; j_call: TRBJ2-3; v_call: TRBV27; cdr3_nt: TGTGCCAGCAGTCAATGGACAGGGGGATTAAATACGCAGTATTTT; cdr3_aa: CASSQWTGGLNTQYF
d_call: .; clone_size: .; j_call: TRBJ1-2; v_call: TRBV19; cdr3_nt: .; cdr3_aa: CASSQTSVYFCAIGGDVYGYTF
d_call: TRBD2; clone_size: .; j_call: TRBJ2-3; v_call: TRBV20-1; cdr3_nt: TGCAGTGCTCCCATCCGGACTAGCGGGGGAAACACAGATACGCAGTATTTT; cdr3_aa: CSAPIRTSGGNTDTQYF
d_call: .; clone_size: .; j_call: TRBJ2-5; v_call: TRBV20-1; cdr3_nt: TGCGGCCTGGGGGGACAAGAGACCCAGTACTTC; cdr3_aa: CGLGGQETQYF
d_call: .; clone_size: once; j_call: TRBJ1-3; v_call: TRBV20-1; cdr3_nt: TGCAGTGCTAGACGGGACACCTCTGGAAACACCATATATTTT; cdr3_aa: CSARRDTSGNTIYF
d_call: .; clone_size: .; j_call: TRBJ2-7; v_call: TRBV28; cdr3_nt: TGTGCCAGCAGTTTGGGACCGGACTACGAGCAGTACTTC; cdr3_aa: CASSLGPDYEQYF
d_call: .; clone_size: .; j_call: TRBJ1-2; v_call: TRBV19; cdr3_nt: TGTGCCAGTAGTTCCGGATCACCCTACTTAGAGGGCTACACCTTC; cdr3_aa: CASSSGSPYLEGYTF
d_call: .; clone_size: .; j_call: TRBJ2-1; v_call: TRBV6-5; cdr3_nt: TGTGCCAGCAGTTACTCGTTAGGGGGGCGTTCCTACAATGAGCAGTTCTTC; cdr3_aa: CASSYSLGGRSYNEQFF
d_call: .; clone_size: few; j_call: TRBJ2-7; v_call: TRBV6-1; cdr3_nt: TGTGCCAGCAGTGATGGGGGGACACAGTACTTC; cdr3_aa: CASSDGGTQYF
d_call: .; clone_size: .; j_call: TRBJ1-4; v_call: TRBV7-9; cdr3_nt: TGTGCCAGCGCAGCAGTCGGTGAAAAACTGTTTTTT; cdr3_aa: CASAAVGEKLFF
d_call: TRBD1; clone_size: .; j_call: TRBJ1-5; v_call: TRBV10-3; cdr3_nt: TGTGCCATCAGGAGGACAGGGGACGAGCCCCAGCATTTT; cdr3_aa: CAIRRTGDEPQHF
d_call: .; clone_size: few; j_call: TRBJ1-3; v_call: TRBV7-5; cdr3_nt: .; cdr3_aa: CISVPEAGARGNTIYF
d_call: TRBD1; clone_size: few; j_call: TRBJ2-5; v_call: TRBV6-1; cdr3_nt: TGTGCCAGCAGCGACGCCGGGACAGGGGCGAAGACCCAGTACTTC; cdr3_aa: CASSDAGTGAKTQYF
d_call: TRBD2; clone_size: once; j_call: TRBJ2-1; v_call: TRBV6-5; cdr3_nt: TGTGCCAGCAGTTACCGACTAGCGGGAGGGCCCCATGAGCAGTTCTTC; cdr3_aa: CASSYRLAGGPHEQFF
d_call: .; clone_size: .; j_call: TRBJ2-5; v_call: TRBV30; cdr3_nt: TGTGCCTGGGCCGGGGCCTCCTTATACCAAGAGACCCAGTACTTC; cdr3_aa: CAWAGASLYQETQYF
d_call: TRBD2; clone_size: .; j_call: TRBJ2-7; v_call: TRBV6-1; cdr3_nt: TGTGCCAGCAGTGCACCCGGGACTAGCGGGAGTCTTGCCTACGAGCAGTACTTC; cdr3_aa: CASSAPGTSGSLAYEQYF
d_call: TRBD2; clone_size: .; j_call: TRBJ2-1; v_call: TRBV4-1; cdr3_nt: TGCGCCAGCAGCCAAGATTCCGGGACTAGCGGGAGGGAGCAGTTCTTC; cdr3_aa: CASSQDSGTSGREQFF
d_call: .; clone_size: .; j_call: TRBJ2-7; v_call: TRBV4-2; cdr3_nt: TGTGCCAGCAGCCAAGATCAGGGGTTCTCCTACGAGCAGTACTTC; cdr3_aa: CASSQDQGFSYEQYF
d_call: .; clone_size: once; j_call: TRBJ2-7; v_call: TRBV5-1; cdr3_nt: TGCGCCAGCAGCCTCCTGACAGCCCGTAGCGAGCAGTACTTC; cdr3_aa: CASSLLTARSEQYF
d_call: .; clone_size: once; j_call: TRBJ1-2; v_call: TRBV7-9; cdr3_nt: TGTGCCAGCAGCTCATCCGGCGATGGCTACACCTTC; cdr3_aa: CASSSSGDGYTF
d_call: .; clone_size: once; j_call: TRBJ2-5; v_call: TRBV11-2; cdr3_nt: TGTGCCAGCAGCTTATCGGCCCGGGACACCCAGTACTTC; cdr3_aa: CASSLSARDTQYF
d_call: .; clone_size: .; j_call: TRBJ2-7; v_call: TRBV7-7; cdr3_nt: TGTGCCAGCAGGTTCTCTTATGAGGGCACCAACTCCTACGAGCAGTACTTC; cdr3_aa: CASRFSYEGTNSYEQYF
d_call: .; clone_size: .; j_call: TRBJ1-1; v_call: TRBV28; cdr3_nt: TGTGCCAGCAGTTTGCAGGGGCCGGGGAACACTGAAGCTTTCTTT; cdr3_aa: CASSLQGPGNTEAFF
d_call: .; clone_size: few; j_call: TRBJ1-5; v_call: TRBV10-3; cdr3_nt: TGTGCCATCAGTGAGTCGGGGGACAACAATCAGCCCCAGCATTTT; cdr3_aa: CAISESGDNNQPQHF
d_call: TRBD1; clone_size: .; j_call: TRBJ1-2; v_call: TRBV10-1; cdr3_nt: TGCGCCAGCAGTGAGTCCACCGGGACAGGGGGTGGCTACACCTTC; cdr3_aa: CASSESTGTGGGYTF
d_call: .; clone_size: .; j_call: TRBJ1-1; v_call: TRBV12-3/TRBV12-4; cdr3_nt: TGTGCCAGCAGTTTCCAGGCCATGAACACTGAAGCTTTCTTT; cdr3_aa: CASSFQAMNTEAFF
d_call: .; clone_size: .; j_call: TRBJ1-5; v_call: TRBV7-8; cdr3_nt: TGTGCCAGCAGCTCAAATTTTTGGACCGCATTGGGTAGCAATCAGCCCCAGCATTTT; cdr3_aa: CASSSNFWTALGSNQPQHF
d_call: TRBD1; clone_size: .; j_call: TRBJ1-2; v_call: TRBV12-3/TRBV12-4; cdr3_nt: TGTGCCAGCAGTAGCCGGACAGGTCTCTACGTTGGATACACCTTC; cdr3_aa: CASSSRTGLYVGYTF
d_call: TRBD2; clone_size: .; j_call: TRBJ2-5; v_call: TRBV7-8; cdr3_nt: TGTGCCAGCAGCTTAGATCGCGGGGGACAGACCCAGTACTTC; cdr3_aa: CASSLDRGGQTQYF
d_call: TRBD1; clone_size: .; j_call: TRBJ1-1; v_call: TRBV7-2; cdr3_nt: TGTGCCAGCAGCTTACACAGGGGGCCGGACACTGAAGCTTTCTTT; cdr3_aa: CASSLHRGPDTEAFF
d_call: .; clone_size: .; j_call: TRBJ2-5; v_call: TRBV11-2; cdr3_nt: TGTGCCAGCAGCTTCACGGGGGAAGAGACCCAGTACTTC; cdr3_aa: CASSFTGEETQYF
d_call: .; clone_size: .; j_call: TRBJ2-5; v_call: TRBV7-9; cdr3_nt: TGTGCCAGCAGCGGAGGGGGGGGATTGTTAGAGACCCAGTACTTC; cdr3_aa: CASSGGGGLLETQYF
d_call: .; clone_size: .; j_call: TRBJ2-5; v_call: TRBV5-5; cdr3_nt: TGTGCCAGCGGCTTTCGTGATTGGGCAAAGGGGCAAGAGACCCAGTACTTC; cdr3_aa: CASGFRDWAKGQETQYF
d_call: .; clone_size: .; j_call: TRBJ2-7; v_call: TRBV21-1; cdr3_nt: TGTGCCAGCAGCAAAGGACTAGCGGCCACAAGGAGCTCCTACGAGCAGTACTTC; cdr3_aa: CASSKGLAATRSSYEQYF
d_call: TRBD1; clone_size: .; j_call: TRBJ1-2; v_call: TRBV7-3; cdr3_nt: TGTGCCAGCAGACCCACCGGGACAGGGGCTTATGGCTACACCTTC; cdr3_aa: CASRPTGTGAYGYTF
d_call: .; clone_size: .; j_call: TRBJ2-7; v_call: TRBV7-8; cdr3_nt: TGTGCCAGCAGCGCCCGGGGCCGGCAAGCGGTCGGCGAGCAGTACTTC; cdr3_aa: CASSARGRQAVGEQYF
d_call: .; clone_size: few; j_call: TRBJ1-5; v_call: TRBV7-8; cdr3_nt: TGTGCCAGCAGCCCTACATGGGGGACCTCTGGCAATCAGCCCCAGCATTTT; cdr3_aa: CASSPTWGTSGNQPQHF
d_call: TRBD2; clone_size: .; j_call: TRBJ2-3; v_call: TRBV7-9; cdr3_nt: TGTGCCAGCAGCGCCTCTAGCGGGACCACAGATACGCAGTATTTT; cdr3_aa: CASSASSGTTDTQYF
d_call: TRBD1; clone_size: few; j_call: TRBJ2-2; v_call: TRBV10-3; cdr3_nt: TGTGCCATCAGTGCAGGGGGCGGCACCGGGGAGCTGTTTTTT; cdr3_aa: CAISAGGGTGELFF